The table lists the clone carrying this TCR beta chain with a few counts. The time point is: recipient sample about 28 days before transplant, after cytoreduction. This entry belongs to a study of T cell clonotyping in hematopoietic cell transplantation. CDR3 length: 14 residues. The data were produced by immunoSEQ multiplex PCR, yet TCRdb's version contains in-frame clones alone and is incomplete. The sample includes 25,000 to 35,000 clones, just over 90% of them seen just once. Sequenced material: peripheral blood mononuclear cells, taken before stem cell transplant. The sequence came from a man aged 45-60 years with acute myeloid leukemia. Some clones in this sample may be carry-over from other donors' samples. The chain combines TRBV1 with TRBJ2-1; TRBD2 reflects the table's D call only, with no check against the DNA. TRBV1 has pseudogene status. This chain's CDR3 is CTSSHGRSYNEQFF. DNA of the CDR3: TGCACCAGCAGCCACGGGAGATCCTACAATGAGCAGTTCTTC.